This TCR beta chain stems from a study of neurological immune-mediated disorders. Across the whole study: Among the approximately 35 patients with multiple sclerosis, some 30 were relapsing-remitting, while 3 were secondary progressive.

This clonotype came up many times. TCRdb passed the 5' RACE reads through MiXCR, listing each CDR3 protein once. The data contain 25,000 to 35,000 distinct CDR3 sequences, around 1.5% of them singletons. This sequence was found in a woman in her twenties or thirties with multiple sclerosis. The sequenced sample was PBMCs.

CDR3 region: CASSPGLGELFF. The CDR3 DNA follows: TGTGCCAGCAGCCCTGGACTTGGGGAGCTGTTTTTT. The V and J genes are TRBV3-1 and TRBJ2-2; D is perhaps TRBD2 (5 bases). Germline CDR1 reads LGHDT; CDR2 reads YNNKEL (reference sequence). CDR3 length equals 12 residues. V was clipped by 4 bases and J by 8 bases, with 8 bases between them.